These T cell receptor beta chains were read from a single sample in a study of shared clonotypes between healthy human individuals. Clones were read by immunoSEQ multiplex PCR, and TCRdb kept only the in-frame ones, dropping some. The repertoire holds some 2,100,000 clones, with more than 85% as singletons. Sequenced sample: naive CD8+ T cells from PBMCs. These receptors were obtained from a man aged 18 to 29 in good health. Some clones in this sample may be carry-over from other donors' samples. Both conserved end residues are part of each CDR3. The D gene is left open where the match is weak. Rows may omit the clone size; those that give it use once, few, many or a size class.

cdr3_length clone_size j_call d_call v_call cdr3_nt cdr3_aa
16 . TRBJ2-7 TRBD2 TRBV19 TGTGCCAGTAGTCCCGCCGGGGGGGGGTCTAAGAACGAGCAGTACTTC CASSPAGGGSKNEQYF
15 . TRBJ1-1 . TRBV27 TGTGCCAGCAGTTTACTCCCCTCCCGGAACACTGAAGCTTTCTTT CASSLLPSRNTEAFF
16 once TRBJ1-4 TRBD1 TRBV7-9 TGTGCCAGCAGCCCGAGGGACAGGGTGGTGGCTGAAAAACTGTTTTTT CASSPRDRVVAEKLFF
14 . TRBJ1-1 . TRBV19 TGTGCCAGTAGGGATCGGGATAAGAACACTGAAGCTTTCTTT CASRDRDKNTEAFF
15 . TRBJ2-7 TRBD1 TRBV27 TGTGCCAGCAGAATTCTACAGGGGAGCGTGGACGAGCAGTACTTC CASRILQGSVDEQYF
14 . TRBJ2-7 . TRBV5-1 TGCGCCAGCAGCTTGTCAGGGGGGTACTACGAGCAGTACTTC CASSLSGGYYEQYF
13 . TRBJ2-1 . TRBV25-1 TGTGCCAGCAGTTTCAACAGGTTTAATGAGCAGTTCTTC CASSFNRFNEQFF
12 . TRBJ2-1 . TRBV14 TGTGCCAGCAGCCTTAGCGGAAATGAGCAGTTCTTC CASSLSGNEQFF
15 . TRBJ2-5 . TRBV7-2 TGTGCCAGCAGCCCATGGGTTAAGCCTCAAGAGACCCAGTACTTC CASSPWVKPQETQYF
19 . TRBJ2-5 TRBD2 TRBV13 TGTGCCAGCAGCTCTAGGGCCTGGACTAGCGGGAGGGAGGGAGAGACCCAGTACTTC CASSSRAWTSGREGETQYF
13 . TRBJ1-6 . TRBV30 TGTGCCTCCCGGGACAAAGGATTTTCACCCCTCCACTTT CASRDKGFSPLHF
19 . TRBJ2-3 TRBD2 TRBV15 TGTGCCACCAGCAGGATCGCTCCTCCGCGGCGGGAGTGGGGAGATACGCAGTATTTT CATSRIAPPRREWGDTQYF
13 . TRBJ2-1 TRBD2 TRBV4-1 TGCGCCAGTGCGCTTTCGGGAGGGAATGAGCAGTTCTTC CASALSGGNEQFF
15 . TRBJ2-1 TRBD2 TRBV5-6 TGTGCCAGCAGCTTGGGGACTAGCAGCTACAATGAGCAGTTCTTC CASSLGTSSYNEQFF
17 . TRBJ2-2 . TRBV14 TGTGCCAGCAGCCAAGACTTAATCATCACCGCCACCGGGGAGCTGTTTTTT CASSQDLIITATGELFF
14 . TRBJ2-7 . TRBV10-3 TGTGCCATCAGTGAGTCGACATTACCCTACGAGCAGTACTTC CAISESTLPYEQYF
11 . TRBJ2-7 . TRBV1 TGCACCACCCTACAGTACCCGAAGCAGTACTTC CTTLQYPKQYF
13 . TRBJ2-5 . TRBV28 TGTGCCAGCAGTTTTGACTTATCAGAGACCCAGTACTTC CASSFDLSETQYF
12 . TRBJ2-1 . TRBV7-8 TGTGCCAGCAGCTTAGTACCTCATGAGCAGTTCTTC CASSLVPHEQFF
15 . TRBJ2-1 TRBD2 TRBV11-3 TGTGCCAGCAGCCTAAGGACTAGCGGTTACAATGAGCAGTTCTTC CASSLRTSGYNEQFF
14 once TRBJ2-7 TRBD2 TRBV27 TGTGCCAGCAGTACCCAGACTAGCGGGAGCCTCCAGTACTTC CASSTQTSGSLQYF
15 . TRBJ2-7 TRBD2 TRBV9 TGTGCCAGCAGCGTAGGTAGCGGGAGTGAGTACGAGCAGTACTTC CASSVGSGSEYEQYF
17 . TRBJ2-2 TRBD2 TRBV7-2 TGTGCCAGCAGCTTAGTGTTAGCGGGAGGATTAGGCGGGGAGCTGTTTTTT CASSLVLAGGLGGELFF
13 . TRBJ2-7 TRBD2 TRBV28 TGTGCCAGCGCCCTAGCGGGGCTCTACGAGCAGTACTTC CASALAGLYEQYF
15 . TRBJ2-2 . TRBV27 TGTGCCAGCAGTTTATTGGGGGCTACTCCCGGGGAGCTGTTTTTT CASSLLGATPGELFF
13 . TRBJ2-1 . TRBV13 TGTGCCAGCAGCTTATCCCATCTGGATGAGCAGTTCTTC CASSLSHLDEQFF
14 . TRBJ2-2 . TRBV7-9 TGTGCCAGCAGCTTAGCGTCACCCACCGGGGAGCTGTTTTTT CASSLASPTGELFF
12 . TRBJ1-1 TRBD1 TRBV19 TGTGCCAGTAGATTCGGACAGGGTGAGGCTTTCTTT CASRFGQGEAFF
15 few TRBJ2-1 TRBD2 TRBV14 TGTGCCAGCCACAGGGCGGGAGGTCCATACAATGAGCAGTTCTTC CASHRAGGPYNEQFF
13 . TRBJ2-5 . TRBV19 TGTGCCAGTAATATGGACCTAGAAGAGACCCAGTACTTC CASNMDLEETQYF
16 once TRBJ2-5 TRBD2 TRBV15 TGTGCCACCAGCGGCGTGAAGGTAGCGGGACCGGAGACCCAGTACTTC CATSGVKVAGPETQYF
14 . TRBJ1-4 . TRBV11-2 TGTGCCAGCAGCTTAGACGGTAGTAAGGAAAAACTGTTTTTT CASSLDGSKEKLFF